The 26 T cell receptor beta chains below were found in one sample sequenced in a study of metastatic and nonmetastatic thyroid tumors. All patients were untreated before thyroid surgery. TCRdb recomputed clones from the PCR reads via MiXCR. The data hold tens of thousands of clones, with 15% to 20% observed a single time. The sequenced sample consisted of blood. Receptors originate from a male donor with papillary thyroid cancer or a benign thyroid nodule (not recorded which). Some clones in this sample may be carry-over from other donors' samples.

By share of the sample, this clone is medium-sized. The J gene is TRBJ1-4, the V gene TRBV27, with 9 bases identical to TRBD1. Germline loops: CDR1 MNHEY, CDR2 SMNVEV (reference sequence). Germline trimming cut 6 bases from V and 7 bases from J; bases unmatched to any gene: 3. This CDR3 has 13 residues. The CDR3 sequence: CASRGQGFEKLFF. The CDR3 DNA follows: TGTGCCAGCAGGGGACAGGGCTTTGAAAAACTGTTTTTT. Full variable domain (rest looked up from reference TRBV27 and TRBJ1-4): EAQVTQNPRYLITVTGKKLTVTCSQNMNHEYMSWYRQDPGLGLRQIYYSMNVEVTDKGDVPEGYKVSRKEKRNFPLILESPSPNQTSLYFCASRGQGFEKLFFGSGTQLSVL.

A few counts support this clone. The CDR3 nucleotides read TGTGCCAGCAGTGAGGAGCTGGGGTCTAGCGGGGAGCTGTTTTTT. Translation: CASSEELGSSGELFF. V is TRBV6-1 and J is TRBJ2-2; no clear D gene. CDR3 length: 15 residues. Germline lookup yields CDR1 MNHNS and CDR2 SASEGT. V gave up 3 bases and J gave up 7 bases, with 15 bases separating them.

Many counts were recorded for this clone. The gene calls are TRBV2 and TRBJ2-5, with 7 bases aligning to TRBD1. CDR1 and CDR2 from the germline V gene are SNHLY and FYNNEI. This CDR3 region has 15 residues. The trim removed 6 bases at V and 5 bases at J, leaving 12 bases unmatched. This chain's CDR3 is CASSEQGQREETQYF. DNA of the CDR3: TGTGCCAGCAGCGAGCAGGGACAGAGGGAGGAGACCCAGTACTTC.

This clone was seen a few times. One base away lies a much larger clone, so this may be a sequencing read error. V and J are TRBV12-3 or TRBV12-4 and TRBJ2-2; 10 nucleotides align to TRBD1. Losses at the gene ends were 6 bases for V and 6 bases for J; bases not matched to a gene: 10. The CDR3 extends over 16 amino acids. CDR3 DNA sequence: TGTGCCAGCAGCAGTATCTCGACAGGGGGCGCCGGGGAGCTGTTTTTT. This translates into CASSSISTGGAGELFF.

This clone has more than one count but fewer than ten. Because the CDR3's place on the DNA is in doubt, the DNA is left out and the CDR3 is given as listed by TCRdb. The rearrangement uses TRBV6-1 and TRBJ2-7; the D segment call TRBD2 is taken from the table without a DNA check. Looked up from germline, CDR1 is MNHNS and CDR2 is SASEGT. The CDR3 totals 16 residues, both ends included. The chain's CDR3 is CASIHPVGSGTYEQHF.

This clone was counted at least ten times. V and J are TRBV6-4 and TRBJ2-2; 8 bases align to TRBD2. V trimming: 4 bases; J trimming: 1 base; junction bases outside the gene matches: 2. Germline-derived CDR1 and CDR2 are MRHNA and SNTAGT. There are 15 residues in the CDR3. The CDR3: CASSVTSGNTGELFF. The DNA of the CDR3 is TGTGCCAGCAGTGTTACTAGCGGGAACACCGGGGAGCTGTTTTTT.

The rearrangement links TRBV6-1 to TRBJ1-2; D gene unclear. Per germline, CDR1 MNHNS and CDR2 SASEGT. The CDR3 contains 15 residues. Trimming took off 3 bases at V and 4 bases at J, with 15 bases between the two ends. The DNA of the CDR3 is TGTGCCAGCAGTGAGCGGCAGTCGGTGGGCTATGGCTACACCTTC. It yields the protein CASSERQSVGYGYTF.

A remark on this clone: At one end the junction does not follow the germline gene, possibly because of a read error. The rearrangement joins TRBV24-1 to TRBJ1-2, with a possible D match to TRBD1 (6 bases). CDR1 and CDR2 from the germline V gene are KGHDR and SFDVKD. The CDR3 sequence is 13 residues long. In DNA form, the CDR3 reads TGTGCCACCAGCCAGGACAGTGGCTATGTCTACACCTTC. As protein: CATSQDSGYVYTF.

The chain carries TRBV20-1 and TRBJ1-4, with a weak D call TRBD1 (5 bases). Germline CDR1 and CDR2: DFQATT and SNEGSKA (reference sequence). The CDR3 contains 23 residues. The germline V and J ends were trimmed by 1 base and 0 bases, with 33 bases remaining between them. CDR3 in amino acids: CSARGYRSSPSGTEDATNEKLFF. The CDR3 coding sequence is TGCAGTGCTAGAGGTTACCGCTCTTCTCCTTCCGGGACTGAAGATGCAACTAATGAAAAACTGTTTTTT.

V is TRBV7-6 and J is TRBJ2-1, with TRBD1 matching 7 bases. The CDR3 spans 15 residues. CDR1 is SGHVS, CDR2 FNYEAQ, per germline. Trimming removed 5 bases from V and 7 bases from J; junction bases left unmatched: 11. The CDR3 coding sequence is TGTGCCAGCAGCCCCCGAGACAGGGCAGTAAATGAGCAGTTCTTC. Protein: CASSPRDRAVNEQFF.

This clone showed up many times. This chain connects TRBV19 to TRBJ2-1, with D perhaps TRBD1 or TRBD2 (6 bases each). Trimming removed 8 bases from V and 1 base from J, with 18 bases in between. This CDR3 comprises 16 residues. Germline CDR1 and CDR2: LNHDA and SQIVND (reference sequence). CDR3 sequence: CASRGFQGTSYNEQFF. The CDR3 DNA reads TGTGCCAGTCGAGGATTTCAGGGGACTTCCTACAATGAGCAGTTCTTC.

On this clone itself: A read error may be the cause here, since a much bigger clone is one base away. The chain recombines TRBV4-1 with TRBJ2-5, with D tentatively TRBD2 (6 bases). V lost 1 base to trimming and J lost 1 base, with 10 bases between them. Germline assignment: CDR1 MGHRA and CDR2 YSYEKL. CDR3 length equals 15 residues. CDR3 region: CASSQVADLQETQYF. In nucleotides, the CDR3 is TGCGCCAGCAGCCAAGTAGCGGACCTCCAAGAGACCCAGTACTTC.

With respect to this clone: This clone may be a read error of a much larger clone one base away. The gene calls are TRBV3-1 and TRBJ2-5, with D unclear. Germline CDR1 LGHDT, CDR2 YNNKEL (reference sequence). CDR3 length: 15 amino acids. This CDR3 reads CAGSQDPQSQETQYF. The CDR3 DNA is TGTGCCGGCAGCCAAGATCCCCAGTCACAAGAGACCCAGTACTTC.

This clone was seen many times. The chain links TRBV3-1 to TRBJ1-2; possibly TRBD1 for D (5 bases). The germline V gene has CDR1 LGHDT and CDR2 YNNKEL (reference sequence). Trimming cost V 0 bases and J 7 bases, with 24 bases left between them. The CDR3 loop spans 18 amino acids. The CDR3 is CASSQDWGRFRGMGGYTF. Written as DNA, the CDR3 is TGTGCCAGCAGCCAAGACTGGGGCCGTTTTCGGGGAATGGGTGGCTACACCTTC.

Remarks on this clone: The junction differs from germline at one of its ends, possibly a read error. CDR3 nucleotide sequence: TGTGCCAGCAATGAAGCTCTCGGTAGCACGGCGGAGCTGTTTTTT. Its protein is CASNEALGSTAELFF. V is TRBV2 and J is TRBJ2-2, with D unresolved. CDR3 length equals 15 residues. Germline CDR1 SNHLY, CDR2 FYNNEI.

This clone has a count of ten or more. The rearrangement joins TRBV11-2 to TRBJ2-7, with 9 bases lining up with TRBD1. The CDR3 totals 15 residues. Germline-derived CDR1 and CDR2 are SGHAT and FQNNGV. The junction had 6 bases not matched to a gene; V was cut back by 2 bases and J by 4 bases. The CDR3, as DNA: TGTGCCAGCAGCTTACGCCGGGACAGGGTTTACGAGCAGTACTTC. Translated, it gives CASSLRRDRVYEQYF.

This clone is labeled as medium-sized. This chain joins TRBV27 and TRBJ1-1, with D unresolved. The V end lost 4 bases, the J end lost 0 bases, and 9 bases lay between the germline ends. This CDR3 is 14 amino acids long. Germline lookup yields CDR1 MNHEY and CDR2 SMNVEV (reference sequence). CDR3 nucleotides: TGTGCCAGCAGTTCCCCGAGAATGAACACTGAAGCTTTCTTT. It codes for CASSSPRMNTEAFF.

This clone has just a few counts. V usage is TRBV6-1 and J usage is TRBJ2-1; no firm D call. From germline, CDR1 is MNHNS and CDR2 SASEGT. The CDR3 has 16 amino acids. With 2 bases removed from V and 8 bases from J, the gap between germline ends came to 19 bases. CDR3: CASSECVDFAAHEQFF. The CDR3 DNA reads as TGTGCCAGCAGTGAATGTGTGGATTTCGCCGCCCATGAGCAGTTCTTC.

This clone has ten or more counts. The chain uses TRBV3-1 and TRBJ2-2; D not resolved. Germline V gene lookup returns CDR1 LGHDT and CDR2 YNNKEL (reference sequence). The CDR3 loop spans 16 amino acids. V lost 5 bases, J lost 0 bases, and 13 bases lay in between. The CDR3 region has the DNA TGTGCCAGCAGCAAATCCAGAGTCTCGAACACCGGGGAGCTGTTTTTT. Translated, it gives CASSKSRVSNTGELFF. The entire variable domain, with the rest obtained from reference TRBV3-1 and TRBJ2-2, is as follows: DTAVSQTPKYLVTQMGNDKSIKCEQNLGHDTMYWYKQDSKKFLKIMFSYNNKELIINETVPNRFSPKSPDKAHLNLHINSLELGDSAVYFCASSKSRVSNTGELFFGEGSRLTVL.

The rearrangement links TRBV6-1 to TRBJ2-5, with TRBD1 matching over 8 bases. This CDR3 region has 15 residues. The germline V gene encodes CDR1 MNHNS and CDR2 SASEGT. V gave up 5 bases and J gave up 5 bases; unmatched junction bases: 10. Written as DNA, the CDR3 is TGTGCCAGCAGTTCCCACCAGGGGGCCGTGGAGACCCAGTACTTC. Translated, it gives CASSSHQGAVETQYF.

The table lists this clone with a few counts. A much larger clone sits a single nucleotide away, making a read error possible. DNA of the CDR3: TGTGCCAGCAGGGGAGGGACAGGGGGGGGCGAGAAGTACTTC. Protein sequence: CASRGGTGGGEKYF. The V call is TRBV6-1, the J call TRBJ2-7; 11 positions match TRBD1. The CDR3 loop spans 14 amino acids. Germline loops: CDR1 MNHNS, CDR2 SASEGT.

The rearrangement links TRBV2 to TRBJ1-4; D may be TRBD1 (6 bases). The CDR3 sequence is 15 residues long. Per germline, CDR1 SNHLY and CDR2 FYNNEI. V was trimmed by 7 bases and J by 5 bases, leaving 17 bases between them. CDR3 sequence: CASIDYRQANEKLFF. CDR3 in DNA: TGTGCCAGCATTGATTATCGACAGGCAAATGAAAAACTGTTTTTT.

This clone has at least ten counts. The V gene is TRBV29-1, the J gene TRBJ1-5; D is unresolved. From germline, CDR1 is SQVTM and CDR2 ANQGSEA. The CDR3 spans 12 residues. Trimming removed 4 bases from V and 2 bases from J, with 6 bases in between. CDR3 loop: CSVGWGNQPQHF. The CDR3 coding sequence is TGCAGCGTTGGGTGGGGCAATCAGCCCCAGCATTTT.

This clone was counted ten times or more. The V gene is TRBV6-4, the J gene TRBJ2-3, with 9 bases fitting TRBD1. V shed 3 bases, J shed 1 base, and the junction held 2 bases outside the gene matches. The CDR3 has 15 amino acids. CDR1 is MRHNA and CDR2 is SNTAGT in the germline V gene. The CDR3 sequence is CASSERTGGTDTQYF. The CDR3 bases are TGTGCCAGCAGTGAAAGGACAGGGGGCACAGATACGCAGTATTTT.

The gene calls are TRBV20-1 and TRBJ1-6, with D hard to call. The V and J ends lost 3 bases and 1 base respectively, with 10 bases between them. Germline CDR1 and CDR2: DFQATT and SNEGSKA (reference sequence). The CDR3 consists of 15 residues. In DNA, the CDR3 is TGCAGTGCTAGGTCCCGGGAGTCCTATAATTCACCCCTCCACTTT. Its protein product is CSARSRESYNSPLHF.

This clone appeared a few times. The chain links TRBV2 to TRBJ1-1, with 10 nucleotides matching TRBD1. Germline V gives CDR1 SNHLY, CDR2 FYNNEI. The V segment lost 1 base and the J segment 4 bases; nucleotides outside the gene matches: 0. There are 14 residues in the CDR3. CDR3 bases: TGTGCCAGCAGTGAAGGGACAGGGGGCACTGAAGCTTTCTTT. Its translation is CASSEGTGGTEAFF.